These T cell receptor beta chains were read from a single sample in a study of blood T cell repertoires in COVID-19. Profiling relied on immunoSEQ multiplex PCR, and the TCRdb table lists in-frame clones only, not all of them. The profile shows 150,000 or so clones, roughly 80% of them singletons. Sequencing was done on a sample of PBMCs or T cells enriched from blood (not recorded which). These TCRs come from an older woman who had recovered from COVID-19. CDR3s include the opening cysteine and the closing phenylalanine or tryptophan. Fields, in order: V gene, clone size, J gene, D gene, CDR3 DNA, CDR3 protein. D genes are given only for firm matches. The size entry is marked missing in some rows and otherwise reads once, few, many or a size class.

TRBV6-2/TRBV6-3	-	TRBJ2-7	-	TGTGCCAGCAGTTCCGCGGTGGGGCAGTACTTC	CASSSAVGQYF
TRBV7-9	-	TRBJ1-1	-	TGTGCCAGCAGCCCCGTCCCCCGGGACTTAAAAAACACTGAAGCTTTCTTT	CASSPVPRDLKNTEAFF
TRBV4-1	-	TRBJ2-1	TRBD2	TGCGCCAGCAGCCAAGGCGCGGGGGGGCCGGATGAGCAGTTCTTC	CASSQGAGGPDEQFF
TRBV7-3	-	TRBJ2-1	-	TGTGCCAGCAGCGGAACAGAAAATGAGCAGTTCTTC	CASSGTENEQFF
TRBV3-1/TRBV3-2	once	TRBJ1-1	-	TGTGCCAGCAGCCGAGCGACCGAACGTTTCACTGAAGCTTTCTTT	CASSRATERFTEAFF
TRBV30	-	TRBJ1-1	-	TGTGCCTGGAGAGACTTTGGGGGGGGGATTTATACTGAAGCTTTCTTT	CAWRDFGGGIYTEAFF
TRBV7-2	few	TRBJ2-1	TRBD2	TGTGCCAGCAGCTACCAAGCGGGGGGGCCTAGGAATGAGCAGTTCTTC	CASSYQAGGPRNEQFF
TRBV5-4	-	TRBJ2-7	-	TGTGCCAGCACCACGGGGGGCCGTGACTACGAGCAGTACTTC	CASTTGGRDYEQYF
TRBV11-2	-	TRBJ2-1	TRBD2	TGTGCCAGCAGCGACAAGCGGGGGGCCGGGCACAATGAGCAGTTCTTC	CASSDKRGAGHNEQFF
TRBV5-1	few	TRBJ2-5	TRBD2	TGCGCCAGCAGCTTGGCGGCCGGGGGGGGCCTCGGGACCCAGTACTTC	CASSLAAGGGLGTQYF
TRBV12-1	-	TRBJ1-5	-	TGTGCCAGACCTGACAGGGAGAGCAATCAGCCCCAGCATTTT	CARPDRESNQPQHF
TRBV9	-	TRBJ2-7	TRBD2	TGTGCCAGCAGCGTGTCTAGCGGGGGGACGACAAACCCCTACGAGCAGTACTTC	CASSVSSGGTTNPYEQYF
TRBV7-8	-	TRBJ1-2	TRBD1	TGTGCCAGCAGCTTAACGGGACAGGGGCTGTATGGCTACACCTTC	CASSLTGQGLYGYTF
TRBV6-5	-	TRBJ1-2	-	TGTGCCGCAGCGGGCGGCAAAAAGGGCCAGAGTGGCTACACCTTC	CAAAGGKKGQSGYTF
TRBV6-2/TRBV6-3	-	TRBJ2-1	-	TGTGCCAGCAGTTCAACATACAGGGTAGATTTAAATGAGCAGTTCTTC	CASSSTYRVDLNEQFF
TRBV14	-	TRBJ1-2	-	TGTGCCAGCAGCCAAGTGGCAGGCCCTAACTATGGCTACACCTTC	CASSQVAGPNYGYTF
TRBV24-1	-	TRBJ2-3	-	TGTGCCACCAGTACAGGGAGCACAGATACGCAGTATTTT	CATSTGSTDTQYF
TRBV9	-	TRBJ2-7	-	TGTGCCAGCAGCGTAGGGACAACGGGGAGGTACGAGCAGTACTTC	CASSVGTTGRYEQYF
TRBV5-1	-	TRBJ2-2	-	TGCGCCAGCAGCTTGGGCGGGGGCCCCGACACCGGGGAGCTGTTTTTT	CASSLGGGPDTGELFF
TRBV7-8	once	TRBJ2-5	-	TGTGCCAGCAGCTTAGTCGGCGGTCCTCAGGGGGGCCAGTACTTC	CASSLVGGPQGGQYF
TRBV7-9	few	TRBJ2-4	TRBD2	TGTGCCAGCAGCTCCCCCCGGGGGGGCAGGAACATTCAGTACTTC	CASSSPRGGRNIQYF
TRBV5-1	-	TRBJ2-7	-	TGCGCCAGCAGCTTGGGTTATACTAGTGTACCCTACGAGCAGTACTTC	CASSLGYTSVPYEQYF
TRBV30	-	TRBJ1-5	TRBD1	TGTGCCTGGAGTGTATCAGGGGGCTATCAGCCCCAGCATTTT	CAWSVSGGYQPQHF
TRBV2	-	TRBJ2-1	TRBD1	TGTGCCAGCACTCCCTCAGGGGGCTCCTACAATGAGCAGTTCTTC	CASTPSGGSYNEQFF
TRBV19	many	TRBJ2-7	-	TGTGCCAGTAGTCCCTCGCTAGGGGGCGAGCAGTACTTC	CASSPSLGGEQYF
TRBV18	once	TRBJ1-4	TRBD1	TGTGCCAGCTCACCCGGGACAGGGAATGAAAAACTGTTTTTT	CASSPGTGNEKLFF
TRBV19	-	TRBJ1-2	-	TGTGCCAGTAGTATAGTGACAGCTAACTATGGCTACACCTTC	CASSIVTANYGYTF
TRBV30	-	TRBJ2-3	TRBD1	TGTGCCAGCACGTCAGGGGGCGACGCAGATACGCAGTATTTT	CASTSGGDADTQYF
TRBV19	-	TRBJ1-5	-	TGTGCCAGTAGGGACAGAAACAATCAGCCCCAGCATTTT	CASRDRNNQPQHF
TRBV2	-	TRBJ2-5	TRBD2	TGTGCCAGCAGTGTTATCGGACTAGCGGGGGGGCGAGAGACCCAGTACTTC	CASSVIGLAGGRETQYF
TRBV2	-	TRBJ1-5	-	TGTGCCAGCAGTGAAGCCACAGGGAATCAGCCCCAGCATTTT	CASSEATGNQPQHF
TRBV7-9	-	TRBJ2-7	TRBD2	TGTGCCAGCAGTCTGACTAGCGGGGTTTTCTACGAGCAGTACTTC	CASSLTSGVFYEQYF
TRBV18	few	TRBJ2-7	TRBD1	TGTGCCAGCTCACCGGGACAGGGGGCTTCCTACGAGCAGTACTTC	CASSPGQGASYEQYF
TRBV11-2	-	TRBJ1-1	TRBD1	TGTGCCAGCAGCTGGACAGGGGGCCGGACTGAAGCTTTCTTT	CASSWTGGRTEAFF
TRBV11-2	-	TRBJ1-6	-	TGTGCCAGCAGCGCAGAGGGGTTGGGGGGTTATTCACCCCTCCACTTT	CASSAEGLGGYSPLHF
TRBV7-8	-	TRBJ2-1	TRBD2	TGTGCCAGCAGCGCGGGACTAGCTATTAAACCGAGCTCCTACAATGAGCAGTTCTTC	CASSAGLAIKPSSYNEQFF